The T cell receptor beta chain described here comes from a study of tumor and adjacent non-tumor tissue in lung cancer. The overall study: Aged about 31 to 80 years, patients included roughly eleven men and roughly 5 women with stage I to III disease.

Broader study findings: Patients with more diverse tumor TCRs had worse survival.

Three rounds of nested PCR, following a modified ARM-PCR protocol, produced the TCRbeta library. MiXCR, run by TCRdb on the multiplex PCR reads, gives a single entry per CDR3 protein. Of more than 75,000 distinct CDR3 sequences listed, approximately 68% are singletons. Germline CDR1 is MNHEY and CDR2 is SVGAGI. CDR3 length: 15 amino acids. To note about this clonotype: The target antigen is unknown. A junction end diverges from the germline sequence, so it may reflect a read error.

RNA was extracted from bulk tissue without any cell sorting. Material for sequencing was lung tumor tissue. This chain uses TRBV6-5 with TRBJ2-3; D is undetermined. This TCR was sampled from a woman between 65 and 79 years old with non-small cell lung cancer. CDR3 sequence reads: CASSYSFMSIDTQHF. CDR3 coding DNA: TGTGCCAGCAGTTACTCGTTTATGAGCATAGATACGCAACATTTT.